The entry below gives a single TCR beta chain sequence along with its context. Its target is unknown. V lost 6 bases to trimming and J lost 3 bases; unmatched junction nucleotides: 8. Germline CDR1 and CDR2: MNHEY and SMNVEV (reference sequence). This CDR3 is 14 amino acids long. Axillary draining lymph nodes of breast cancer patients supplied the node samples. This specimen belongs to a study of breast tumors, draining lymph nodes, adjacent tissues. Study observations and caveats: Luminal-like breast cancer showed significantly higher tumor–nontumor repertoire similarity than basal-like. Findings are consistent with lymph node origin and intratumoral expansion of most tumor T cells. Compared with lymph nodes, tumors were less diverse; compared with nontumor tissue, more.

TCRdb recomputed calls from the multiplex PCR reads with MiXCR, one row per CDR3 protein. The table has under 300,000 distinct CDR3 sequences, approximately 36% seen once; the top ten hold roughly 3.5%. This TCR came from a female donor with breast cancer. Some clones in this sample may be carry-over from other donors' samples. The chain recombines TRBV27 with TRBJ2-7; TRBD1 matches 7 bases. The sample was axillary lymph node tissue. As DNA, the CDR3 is TGTGCCAGCAGCCCGGGACAGCTTGGCTACGAGCAGTACTTC. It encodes CASSPGQLGYEQYF.